This T cell receptor (beta chain) was observed in a study of tumor-infiltrating lymphocytes in oesophageal squamous cell carcinoma. A single record per CDR3 protein comes from TCRdb applying MiXCR to the PCR reads. Found here are 8,500 to 14,000 distinct CDR3 sequences, 50% to 60% of them singletons; the top ten hold about 24%. V was clipped by 0 bases and J by 4 bases; unmatched bases: 2. The CDR3 is 15 residues long. The germline CDR1 and CDR2 sequences are SGHVS and FNYEAQ. The sequencing input was esophageal tumor tissue. This sequence joins TRBV7-6 and TRBJ1-4; 7 bases match TRBD1. The origin of this receptor is a male donor with esophageal squamous cell carcinoma. The DNA of the CDR3 is TGTGCCAGCAGCTTAGCGCAGGGGGGTAATGAAAAACTGTTTTTT. Residues: CASSLAQGGNEKLFF.